These T cell receptor beta chains were read from a single sample in a study of vaccination and CD4 T cells after COVID-19. MiXCR, run by TCRdb on the PCR reads, gives a single entry per CDR3 protein. The sample carries 20,000 to 30,000 distinct CDR3 sequences, about 56% recorded once. The antigens these receptors bind are not known. Sequences were obtained from CD4+ T cells from blood, cultured in vitro. The receptor source for this set is a human donor who had recovered from COVID-19. The CDR3 runs from the conserved cysteine through the conserved F or W. D genes are given only for firm matches. The size of a clone is reported for some rows only, either as once, few or many, or as a class for expanded clones.

few | TRBJ1-5 | - | TRBV20-1 | CSARADRFNQPQHF | TGCAGTGCTAGAGCGGACAGATTCAATCAGCCCCAGCATTTT
- | TRBJ2-1 | TRBD2 | TRBV7-3 | CASSLTGTSGGDNEQFF | TGTGCCAGCAGCTTAACGGGTACTAGCGGGGGGGACAATGAGCAGTTCTTC
- | TRBJ1-2 | TRBD1 | TRBV20-1 | CSARDPGQGSYGYTF | TGCAGTGCTAGAGACCCGGGACAGGGAAGCTATGGCTACACCTTC
- | TRBJ2-2 | TRBD1 | TRBV6-2/TRBV6-3 | CASSSGTGMIPGELFF | TGTGCCAGCAGCTCCGGGACAGGGATGATACCCGGGGAGCTGTTTTTT
- | TRBJ1-4 | - | TRBV20-1 | CSARDSAGREKLFF | TGCAGTGCTAGAGATTCGGCAGGGCGTGAAAAACTGTTTTTT
- | TRBJ2-3 | TRBD2 | TRBV6-1 | CASRTLGLAGDTQYF | TGTGCCAGCAGAACCCTGGGACTAGCGGGAGATACGCAGTATTTT
- | TRBJ1-2 | - | TRBV19 | CASSIAGTSNYGYTF | TGTGCCAGTAGTATAGCTGGGACAAGCAACTATGGCTACACCTTC
few | TRBJ1-5 | - | TRBV19 | CASRGSGSGNQPQHF | TGTGCCAGTAGGGGGTCGGGGTCGGGCAATCAGCCCCAGCATTTT
- | TRBJ2-3 | - | TRBV24-1 | CATRATPDTQYF | TGTGCCACCAGGGCTACTCCAGATACGCAGTATTTT
- | TRBJ1-4 | - | TRBV28 | CASEQPPNEKLFF | TGTGCCAGCGAGCAGCCTCCTAATGAAAAACTGTTTTTT
- | TRBJ1-2 | - | TRBV20-1 | CSAIGVISGGSGYTF | TGCAGTGCTATTGGAGTGATTAGCGGGGGCTCTGGCTACACCTTC
few | TRBJ2-7 | - | TRBV6-1 | CASSPTAGVHEQYF | TGTGCCAGCAGCCCCACAGCTGGGGTCCACGAGCAGTACTTC
- | TRBJ1-3 | TRBD1 | TRBV7-9 | CASNSLGDRVFSGNTIYF | TGTGCCAGCAACTCCTTGGGGGACAGGGTTTTCTCTGGAAACACCATATATTTT
- | TRBJ1-4 | - | TRBV28 | CASSREEKLFF | TGTGCCAGCTCGAGGGAAGAAAAACTGTTTTTT
- | TRBJ1-1 | - | TRBV20-1 | CSAAGRWDTEAFF | TGCAGTGCGGCAGGGAGATGGGACACTGAAGCTTTCTTT
few | TRBJ2-7 | TRBD2 | TRBV6-1 | CASRRLAGGYEQYF | TGTGCCAGCAGGCGACTAGCGGGAGGGTACGAGCAGTACTTC
once | TRBJ2-4 | TRBD1 | TRBV20-1 | CSANAGGASKNIQYF | TGCAGTGCCAACGCAGGGGGCGCCTCCAAAAACATTCAGTACTTC
- | TRBJ2-3 | TRBD1 | TRBV7-9 | CASSSPTGVTDTQYF | TGTGCCAGCAGCTCACCGACAGGGGTCACAGATACGCAGTATTTT
- | TRBJ1-5 | - | TRBV10-3 | CAISATPSEGPQHF | TGTGCCATCAGCGCAACCCCGAGCGAGGGGCCCCAGCATTTT
few | TRBJ1-6 | - | TRBV27 | CASSWEGNSPLHF | TGTGCCAGCAGTTGGGAGGGCAATTCACCCCTCCACTTT
- | TRBJ1-5 | - | TRBV7-2 | CASSDRGGGNQPQHF | TGTGCCAGCAGCGACCGGGGTGGGGGCAATCAGCCCCAGCATTTT
- | TRBJ1-1 | - | TRBV28 | CASGDRALNTEAFF | TGTGCCAGCGGGGATAGGGCCCTGAACACTGAAGCTTTCTTT
- | TRBJ1-2 | - | TRBV28 | CASAIWRYGYTF | TGTGCCAGCGCAATCTGGCGTTATGGCTACACCTTC
- | TRBJ2-6 | TRBD1 | TRBV25-1 | CASSAALKPGTGYSGANVLTF | TGTGCCAGCAGTGCAGCCTTAAAACCCGGGACAGGCTACTCTGGGGCCAACGTCCTGACTTTC
- | TRBJ2-7 | TRBD1 | TRBV6-5 | CASSYGQAKIYEQYF | TGTGCCAGCAGTTACGGACAGGCTAAAATCTACGAGCAGTACTTC
once | TRBJ2-5 | - | TRBV19 | CASSLRSRETQYF | TGTGCCAGTAGTCTCCGGTCTCGAGAGACCCAGTACTTC
- | TRBJ2-7 | - | TRBV29-1 | CSARWGRRSSYEQYF | TGCAGCGCTAGATGGGGACGTCGGAGCTCCTACGAGCAGTACTTC
- | TRBJ1-6 | - | TRBV2 | CASSEGGNNSPLHF | TGTGCCAGCAGTGAAGGGGGAAACAATTCACCCCTCCACTTT
few | TRBJ2-5 | TRBD2 | TRBV7-2 | CASSLAGLAGQETQYF | TGTGCCAGCAGCTTAGCGGGACTAGCGGGACAGGAGACCCAGTACTTC
- | TRBJ1-6 | - | TRBV7-2 | CASSLVGGSMHYNSPLHF | TGTGCCAGCAGCTTAGTAGGGGGGTCCATGCATTATAATTCACCCCTCCACTTT
- | TRBJ2-3 | TRBD1 | TRBV7-9 | CASSLWTGRRTDTQYF | TGTGCCAGCAGCCTCTGGACAGGCCGAAGGACAGATACGCAGTATTTT
few | TRBJ1-1 | - | TRBV20-1 | CSAIHGQQDTEAFF | TGCAGTGCCATTCACGGACAGCAGGACACTGAAGCTTTCTTT
- | TRBJ2-7 | - | TRBV19 | CASSNGEVVSYEQYF | TGTGCCAGTAGTAACGGAGAGGTCGTGTCCTACGAGCAGTACTTC
- | TRBJ2-3 | TRBD1 | TRBV7-2 | CASSLRPQGADTQYF | TGTGCCAGCAGCTTACGACCCCAGGGGGCAGATACGCAGTATTTT
- | TRBJ2-5 | TRBD1 | TRBV6-5 | CASSSPRTGGETQYF | TGTGCCAGCAGTTCTCCTAGGACAGGGGGAGAGACCCAGTACTTC
- | TRBJ2-5 | - | TRBV9 | CASSVGGGSFQETQYF | TGTGCCAGCAGCGTAGGAGGGGGGAGTTTCCAAGAGACCCAGTACTTC
few | TRBJ2-7 | - | TRBV20-1 | CSARDRGGSAGEQYF | TGCAGTGCTAGAGATAGGGGGGGCTCTGCTGGTGAGCAGTACTTC
once | TRBJ1-1 | - | TRBV9 | CASSVVGRGAFF | TGTGCCAGCAGCGTAGTAGGTAGGGGAGCTTTCTTT
- | TRBJ1-4 | - | TRBV7-6 | CASSLGTTTNEKLFF | TGTGCCAGCAGCTTAGGGACAACAACTAATGAAAAACTGTTTTTT
- | TRBJ2-2 | TRBD2 | TRBV5-1 | CASSRLAGTGELFF | TGCGCCAGCAGTAGGTTAGCGGGTACCGGGGAGCTGTTTTTT
few | TRBJ2-7 | - | TRBV7-9 | CASSLKGGPYEQYF | TGTGCCAGCAGCTTAAAGGGGGGCCCCTACGAGCAGTACTTC
- | TRBJ2-6 | - | TRBV21-1 | CASSRTGAVSGANVLTF | TGTGCCAGCAGTAGGACAGGCGCAGTCTCTGGGGCCAACGTCCTGACTTTC
once | TRBJ2-3 | TRBD2 | TRBV19 | CASRIGLAGKGDTQYF | TGTGCCAGTAGAATAGGACTAGCGGGAAAAGGGGATACGCAGTATTTT
- | TRBJ2-7 | TRBD1 | TRBV6-5 | CASSYRGGQGPYEQYF | TGTGCCAGCAGTTACCGAGGGGGACAGGGACCCTACGAGCAGTACTTC
once | TRBJ2-3 | - | TRBV7-9 | CASSRDASTDTQYF | TGTGCCAGCAGTCGGGACGCCTCCACAGATACGCAGTATTTT
few | TRBJ2-7 | TRBD2 | TRBV20-1 | CSAKLAGAAEQYF | TGCAGTGCTAAACTAGCGGGAGCTGCCGAGCAGTACTTC
few | TRBJ2-7 | - | TRBV20-1 | CSATWRAGYEQYF | TGCAGTGCTACGTGGCGGGCGGGATACGAGCAGTACTTC
few | TRBJ2-2 | - | TRBV24-1 | CATSDFAAETSGELFF | TGTGCCACCAGTGATTTTGCGGCCGAAACAAGCGGGGAGCTGTTTTTT